This T cell receptor beta chain was sequenced for a study of cytomegalovirus exposure and HLA in healthy donors. The donors gave bone marrow, and they were healthy. 13 Jbeta primers and 60 Vbeta primers were used for the PCR. Source study methods: About 12 million shared chains were among the roughly 78 million unique TCR beta chains that a later analysis counted. Only in-frame clones appear in the TCRdb table, and some are missing; sequencing was by immunoSEQ multiplex PCR. Clonal size and the V and J genes are those of that table, whereas D and trimming came from the DNA. In the table there are some 160,000 clones, roughly 77% of which are singletons. Per the germline V gene, CDR1 is SQVTM and CDR2 is ANQGSEA. The V and J ends lost 3 bases and 5 bases, in that order; junction bases with no gene match: 2. The CDR3 consists of 12 residues. Study results and caveats: Associated with cytomegalovirus, according to the listing, were 150 to 200 TCR beta chains.

In regard to this clone: As yet, its antigen is unknown.

The sequence came from a man aged 50 or older in good health and CMV-seropositive. The V gene is TRBV29-1, the J gene TRBJ1-1; 8 bases line up with TRBD1. Input material: PBMCs. In nucleotides, the CDR3 is TGCAGCGTTGACAGGGGGCTGACTGAAGCTTTCTTT. Amino acids: CSVDRGLTEAFF.